One and the same sample provided the 19 T cell receptor beta chains below, sequenced in a study of T-cell memory formation after mild COVID-19. TCRdb re-derived calls from the 5' RACE reads in MiXCR, one entry per CDR3 protein. The sample yields around 250,000 distinct CDR3 sequences, about a sixth seen once. Sequencing was performed on PBMCs or a T cell subset sorted from them (not recorded which). Receptors were obtained from a man aged 18-30 years who had mild COVID-19 (a few samples of this study predate the infection). Cell type and time point are not known.

In its sample, this clonotype was seen a few times. The chain carries TRBV5-4 and TRBJ2-7; TRBD1 or TRBD2 may be the D gene (5 bases each). Trimming removed 7 bases from V and 7 bases from J, with 18 bases in between. CDR3 size: 13 residues. Looked up from germline, CDR1 is SGHNT and CDR2 is YYREEE (reference sequence). Written as DNA, the CDR3 is TGTGCCAGCCAGCTTATGGGGGAGATAGAGCAGTACGTC. As protein: CASQLMGEIEQYV.

The chain carries TRBV7-2 and TRBJ2-6; no clear D. In germline, CDR1 is SGHTA, CDR2 FQGNSA. V was clipped by 6 bases and J by 2 bases, with 11 bases between them. The CDR3 totals 15 residues. CDR3 loop: CASRVASTGANVLTF. DNA of the CDR3: TGTGCCAGCAGGGTGGCGTCTACTGGGGCCAACGTCCTGACTTTC.

V gene TRBV4-2 combines with J gene TRBJ1-6, with D unclear. CDR3 length: 13 amino acids. The germline V and J ends were trimmed by 1 base and 12 bases, with 10 bases remaining between them. Germline lookup yields CDR1 LGHNA and CDR2 YNFKEQ. The CDR3 DNA sequence: TGTGCCAGCAGCCAAGTGGGGTCTCAACCCCTCCACTTT. This gives the protein CASSQVGSQPLHF.

The sample holds a few counts of this clonotype. The rearrangement links TRBV6-2 or TRBV6-3 to TRBJ2-3, with 13 nucleotides matching TRBD2. The germline CDR1 and CDR2 sequences are MNHEY and SVGEGT. There are 16 residues in the CDR3. Germline trimming cut 7 bases from V and 1 base from J; bases unmatched to any gene: 5. The CDR3 region is CASTHGLAGGTDTQYF. The CDR3 DNA follows: TGTGCCAGCACCCACGGACTAGCGGGGGGCACAGATACGCAGTATTTT.

The chain combines TRBV5-1 with TRBJ2-3, with 10 bases matching TRBD2. CDR1 and CDR2 (germline): SGHRS, YFSETQ. The ends lost 5 bases at V and 1 base at J; junction bases unmatched: 1. This CDR3 comprises 14 residues. The CDR3 sequence: CASRSGGGTDTQYF. CDR3 nucleotides: TGCGCCAGCAGGAGCGGGGGGGGCACAGATACGCAGTATTTT.

The rearrangement joins TRBV29-1 to TRBJ1-1; no clear D. CDR3 length: 11 residues. Germline assignment: CDR1 SQVTM and CDR2 ANQGSEA. Trimming removed 3 bases at V and 5 bases at J, with 7 bases between. The CDR3 bases are TGCAGCGTTGAGTACGGGACTGAAGCTTTCTTT. This translates into CSVEYGTEAFF. The whole variable domain, filled in from reference TRBV29-1 and TRBJ1-1, reads SAVISQKPSRDICQRGTSLTIQCQVDSQVTMMFWYRQQPGQSLTLIATANQGSEATYESGFVIDKFPISRPNLTFSTLTVSNMSPEDSSIYLCSVEYGTEAFFGQGTRLTVV.

This clonotype appeared a few times. J is TRBJ2-7 and V is TRBV12-3 or TRBV12-4; D is perhaps TRBD2 (5 bases). This CDR3 has 13 amino acids. Deletions cut 9 bases from V and 2 bases from J, with 14 bases between. DNA of the CDR3: TGTGCCAGTACTAGGGCCCTACCCTACGAGCAGTACTTC. Its protein product is CASTRALPYEQYF.

In its sample, this clonotype was seen a few times. A much more abundant neighbour one base away suggests this may be a read error. The V gene is TRBV5-1, the J gene TRBJ2-3; D remains ambiguous. The germline CDR1 and CDR2 sequences are SGHRS and YFSETQ. CDR3 size: 13 residues. The CDR3 DNA sequence: TGCGCCAGCACCTTGAAGGGCACAGATACGCAGTATTTT. This codes for CASTLKGTDTQYF.

The chain joins TRBV29-1 to TRBJ1-1; possible D gene TRBD1, 5 bases. Trimming stripped 6 bases from V and 0 bases from J, with 11 bases between. The CDR3 is 13 residues long. The V gene's germline CDR1 is SQVTM and CDR2 ANQGSEA. The CDR3 reads CSVADSLNTEAFF. CDR3 DNA: TGCAGCGTGGCTGACAGTCTGAACACTGAAGCTTTCTTT. Looking up the rest from reference TRBV29-1 and TRBJ1-1 gives the full variable domain: SAVISQKPSRDICQRGTSLTIQCQVDSQVTMMFWYRQQPGQSLTLIATANQGSEATYESGFVIDKFPISRPNLTFSTLTVSNMSPEDSSIYLCSVADSLNTEAFFGQGTRLTVV.

This clonotype occurred many times. This chain links TRBV7-9 with TRBJ1-5; D is undetermined. CDR3 size: 12 residues. In germline, CDR1 is SEHNR, CDR2 FQNEAQ (reference sequence). V was shortened by 5 bases and J by 4 bases, with 6 bases between the two germline ends. CDR3 DNA: TGTGCCAGCAGCCCGCCAAATCAGCCCCAGCATTTT. Its protein product is CASSPPNQPQHF. Together with reference TRBV7-9 and TRBJ1-5, the CDR3 gives the full variable domain: DTGVSQNPRHKITKRGQNVTFRCDPISEHNRLYWYRQTLGQGPEFLTYFQNEAQLEKSRLLSDRFSAERPKGSFSTLEIQRTEQGDSAMYLCASSPPNQPQHFGDGTRLSIL.

The CDR3: CASSSTGLWSNQPQHF. Here the CDR3 DNA reads TGTGCCAGCAGTTCGACAGGCCTATGGAGCAATCAGCCCCAGCATTTT. The chain couples TRBV6-2 or TRBV6-3 to TRBJ1-5; weak D call: TRBD1 (6 bases). Deletions cut 4 bases from V and 1 base from J, with 14 bases between. Germline V CDR1 and CDR2: MNHEY, SVGEGT. The CDR3 extends over 16 amino acids.

This rearrangement joins TRBV12-3 or TRBV12-4 to TRBJ2-3, with 7 bases identical to TRBD2. J lost 0 bases, V lost 5 bases, and 8 bases had no gene match. CDR3 length equals 16 residues. The CDR3: CASSVLLAASTDTQYF. The CDR3 nucleotides are TGTGCCAGCAGTGTCCTTCTAGCGGCTAGCACAGATACGCAGTATTTT.

CDR3 sequence reads: CSARDVGAPKNIQYF. CDR3 nucleotides: TGCAGTGCTAGAGATGTCGGGGCCCCCAAAAACATTCAGTACTTC. This chain links TRBV20-1 with TRBJ2-4; D is perhaps TRBD1 or TRBD2 (5 bases each). V lost 0 bases, J lost 2 bases, and 11 bases lay in between. In germline, CDR1 is DFQATT, CDR2 SNEGSKA (reference sequence). The CDR3 is 15 residues long.

This chain uses TRBV10-3 with TRBJ1-1; D possibly corresponds to TRBD1 (5 bases). The CDR3 consists of 13 residues. The V end was cut by 8 bases, the J end by 1 base, with 11 bases between. Germline CDR1 is ENHRY and CDR2 is SYGVKD. CDR3 coding DNA: TGTGCCATCCACCCGGGGGGGAACACTGAAGCTTTCTTT. This encodes CAIHPGGNTEAFF.

In its sample, this clonotype was seen a few times. The chain joins TRBV6-5 to TRBJ1-5; TRBD1 is a possible D gene (6 bases). The CDR3 has 15 residues. Trimming removed 6 bases at V and 1 base at J, with 13 bases between. Germline loops: CDR1 MNHEY, CDR2 SVGAGI. The CDR3 region is CASRDSGLSNQPQHF. CDR3 DNA sequence: TGTGCCAGCAGGGACAGCGGTCTAAGCAATCAGCCCCAGCATTTT.

This clonotype was recorded a few times. The V call is TRBV6-2 or TRBV6-3, the J call TRBJ2-6; D is undetermined. V dropped 8 bases and J dropped 0 bases, with 11 bases sitting between them. This CDR3 has 15 amino acids. Germline CDR1 MNHEY, CDR2 SVGEGT. The CDR3 sequence is CASASLYSGANVLTF. The DNA of the CDR3 is TGTGCCAGCGCTTCCCTCTACTCTGGGGCCAACGTCCTGACTTTC.

This clonotype was found a few times. This chain uses TRBV7-9 with TRBJ1-1; the D gene is possibly TRBD1 (6 bases). This CDR3 region has 13 residues. CDR1 is SEHNR and CDR2 is FQNEAQ in the germline V gene (reference sequence). Trimming removed 1 base at V and 6 bases at J, with 9 bases between. The CDR3 region is CASSLEGEAEAFF. The CDR3 DNA is TGTGCCAGCAGCTTAGAGGGGGAGGCTGAAGCTTTCTTT.

The CDR3 spells CSAGSRETQYF. The CDR3, as DNA: TGCAGTGCTGGGTCGCGAGAGACCCAGTACTTC. This chain links TRBV20-1 with TRBJ2-5; D is unclear. Deletions cut 5 bases from V and 4 bases from J, with 8 bases between. Germline values: CDR1 DFQATT, CDR2 SNEGSKA (reference sequence). This CDR3 is built from 11 residues.

This clonotype has just one count. The V and J genes are TRBV10-3 and TRBJ2-5, with 12 bases fitting TRBD2. Germline-derived CDR1 and CDR2 are ENHRY and SYGVKD. This CDR3 is built from 16 residues. V lost 5 bases to trimming and J lost 2 bases; unmatched junction nucleotides: 6. DNA of the CDR3: TGTGCCATCAGTAAGACTAGCGGGGGTCTACAAGAGACCCAGTACTTC. Amino acid sequence: CAISKTSGGLQETQYF.